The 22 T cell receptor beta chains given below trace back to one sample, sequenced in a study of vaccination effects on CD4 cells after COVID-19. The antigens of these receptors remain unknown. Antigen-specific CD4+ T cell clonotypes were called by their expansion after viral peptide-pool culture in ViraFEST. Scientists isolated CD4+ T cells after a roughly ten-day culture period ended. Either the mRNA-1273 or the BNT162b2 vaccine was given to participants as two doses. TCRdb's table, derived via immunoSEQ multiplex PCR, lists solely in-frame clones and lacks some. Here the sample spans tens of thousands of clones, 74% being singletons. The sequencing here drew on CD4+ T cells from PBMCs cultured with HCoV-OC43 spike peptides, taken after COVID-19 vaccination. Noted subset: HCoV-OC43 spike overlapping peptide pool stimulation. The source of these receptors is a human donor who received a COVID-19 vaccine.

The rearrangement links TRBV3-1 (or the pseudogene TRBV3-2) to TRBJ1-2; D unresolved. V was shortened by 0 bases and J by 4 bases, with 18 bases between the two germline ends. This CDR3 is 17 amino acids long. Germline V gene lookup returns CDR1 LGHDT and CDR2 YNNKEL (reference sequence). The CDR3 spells CASSQEVVSNRGYGYTF. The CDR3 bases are TGTGCCAGCAGCCAAGAAGTGGTATCTAATAGAGGCTATGGCTACACCTTC.

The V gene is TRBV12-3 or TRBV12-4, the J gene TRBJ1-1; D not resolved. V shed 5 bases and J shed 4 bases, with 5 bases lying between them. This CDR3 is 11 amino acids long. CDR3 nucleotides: TGTGCCAGCAGTGCTATCACTGAAGCTTTCTTT. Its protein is CASSAITEAFF.

CDR3 protein: CASSHRAGVAYEQYF. CDR3 nucleotides: TGTGCCAGCAGCCATAGAGCGGGAGTAGCTTACGAGCAGTACTTC. The chain combines TRBV14 with TRBJ2-7; 8 bases align to TRBD2. Germline CDR1 SGHDN, CDR2 FVKESK. The CDR3 is 15 amino acids. After removal of 3 bases from V and 4 bases from J, the junction contained 8 bases not matched to a gene.

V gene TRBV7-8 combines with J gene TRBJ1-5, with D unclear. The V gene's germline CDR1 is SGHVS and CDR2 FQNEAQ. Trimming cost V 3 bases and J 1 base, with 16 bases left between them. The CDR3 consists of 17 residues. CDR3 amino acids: CASSFSRARRSNQPQHF. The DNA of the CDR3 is TGTGCCAGCAGCTTTAGTAGGGCCCGGAGGAGCAATCAGCCCCAGCATTTT.

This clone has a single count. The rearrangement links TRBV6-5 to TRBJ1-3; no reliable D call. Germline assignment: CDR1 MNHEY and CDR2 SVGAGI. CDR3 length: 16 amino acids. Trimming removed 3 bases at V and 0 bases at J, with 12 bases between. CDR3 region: CASSYGGRLSGNTIYF. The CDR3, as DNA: TGTGCCAGCAGTTATGGTGGACGCCTCTCTGGAAACACCATATATTTT.

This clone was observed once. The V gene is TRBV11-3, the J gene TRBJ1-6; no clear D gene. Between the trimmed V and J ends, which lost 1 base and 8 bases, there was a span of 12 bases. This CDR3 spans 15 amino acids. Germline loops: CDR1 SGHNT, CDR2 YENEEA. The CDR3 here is CASSLVRQPYSPLHF. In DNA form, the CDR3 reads TGTGCCAGCAGCTTAGTAAGGCAGCCTTATTCACCCCTCCACTTT. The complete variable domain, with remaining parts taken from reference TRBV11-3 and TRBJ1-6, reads EAGVVQSPRYKIIEKKQPVAFWCNPISGHNTLYWYLQNLGQGPELLIRYENEEAVDDSQLPKDRFSAERLKGVDSTLKIQPAELGDSAVYLCASSLVRQPYSPLHFGNGTRLTVT.

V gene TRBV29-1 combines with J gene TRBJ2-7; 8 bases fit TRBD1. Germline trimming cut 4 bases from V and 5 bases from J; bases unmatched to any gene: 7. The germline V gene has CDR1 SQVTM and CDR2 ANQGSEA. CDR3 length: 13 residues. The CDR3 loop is CSVGWTGFHEQYF. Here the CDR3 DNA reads TGCAGCGTTGGGTGGACAGGGTTCCACGAGCAGTACTTC.

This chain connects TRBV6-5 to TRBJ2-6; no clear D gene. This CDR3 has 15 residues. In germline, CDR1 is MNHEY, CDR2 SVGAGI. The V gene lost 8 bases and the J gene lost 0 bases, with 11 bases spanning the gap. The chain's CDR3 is CASVGVHSGANVLTF. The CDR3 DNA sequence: TGTGCCAGCGTAGGAGTCCACTCTGGGGCCAACGTCCTGACTTTC.

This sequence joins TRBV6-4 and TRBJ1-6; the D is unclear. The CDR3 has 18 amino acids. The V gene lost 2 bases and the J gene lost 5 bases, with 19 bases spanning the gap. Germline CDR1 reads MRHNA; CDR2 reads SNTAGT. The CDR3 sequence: CASSDPIRTTINNSPLHF. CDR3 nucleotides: TGTGCCAGCAGTGACCCTATACGAACTACGATTAATAATTCACCCCTCCACTTT.

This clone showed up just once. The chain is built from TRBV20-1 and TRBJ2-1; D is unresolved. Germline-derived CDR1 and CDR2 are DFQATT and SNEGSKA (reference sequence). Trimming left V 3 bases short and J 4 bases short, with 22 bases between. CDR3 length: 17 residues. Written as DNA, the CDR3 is TGCAGTGCTAGTAGGCAGACAAACCCTAAAACTTACAATGAGCAGTTCTTC. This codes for CSASRQTNPKTYNEQFF.

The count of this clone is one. CDR3 coding DNA: TGCGCCAGCAGCTTACCCCCCTCCAAACCGGGACAGGGGCGCTACGAGCAGTACTTC. Its protein product is CASSLPPSKPGQGRYEQYF. This chain uses TRBV5-1 with TRBJ2-7; 10 positions match TRBD1. The V and J ends lost 2 bases and 3 bases, in that order; junction bases with no gene match: 17. Germline V gene data show CDR1 as SGHRS and CDR2 as YFSETQ. The length of the CDR3 is 19 residues.

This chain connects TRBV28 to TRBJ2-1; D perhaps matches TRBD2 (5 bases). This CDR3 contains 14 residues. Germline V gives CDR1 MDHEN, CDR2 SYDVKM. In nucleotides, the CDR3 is TGTGCAATTCTGGAAGGGAGCTCCTACAATGAGCAGTTCTTC. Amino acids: CAILEGSSYNEQFF. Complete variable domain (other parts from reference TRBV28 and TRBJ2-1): DVKVTQSSRYLVKRTGEKVFLECVQDMDHENMFWYRQDPGLGLRLIYFSYDVKMKEKGDIPEGYSVSREKKERFSLILESASTNQTSMYLCAILEGSSYNEQFFGPGTRLTVL.

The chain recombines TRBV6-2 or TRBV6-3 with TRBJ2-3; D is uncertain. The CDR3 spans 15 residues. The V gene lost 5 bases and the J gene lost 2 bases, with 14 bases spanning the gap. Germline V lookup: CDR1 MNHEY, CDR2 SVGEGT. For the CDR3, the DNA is TGTGCCAGCAGTCCCCAGCGAATTATCACAGATACGCAGTATTTT. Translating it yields CASSPQRIITDTQYF.

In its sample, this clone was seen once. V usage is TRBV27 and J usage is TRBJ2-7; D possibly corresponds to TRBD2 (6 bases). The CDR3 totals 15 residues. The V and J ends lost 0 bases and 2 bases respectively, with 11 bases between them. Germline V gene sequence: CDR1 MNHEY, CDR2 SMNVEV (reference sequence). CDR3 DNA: TGTGCCAGCAGTTTATCGCGCGGGACCCCCTACGAGCAGTACTTC. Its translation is CASSLSRGTPYEQYF.

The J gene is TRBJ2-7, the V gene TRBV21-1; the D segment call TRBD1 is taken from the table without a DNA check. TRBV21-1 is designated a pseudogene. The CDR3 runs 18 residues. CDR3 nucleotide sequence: TGTGCCAGCAGCAAAGCGCTTTTACCGTGGACAGTTACCTACGAGCAGTACTTC. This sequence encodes CASSKALLPWTVTYEQYF.

In nucleotides, the CDR3 is TGCGCCAGCAGCTCCACCTACGAGCAGTACTTC. Its protein product is CASSSTYEQYF. The rearrangement joins TRBV5-1 to TRBJ2-7; D not certain. The V end lost 3 bases, the J end lost 2 bases, and 3 bases lay between the germline ends. CDR1 is SGHRS and CDR2 is YFSETQ in the germline V gene. This CDR3 region has 11 residues.

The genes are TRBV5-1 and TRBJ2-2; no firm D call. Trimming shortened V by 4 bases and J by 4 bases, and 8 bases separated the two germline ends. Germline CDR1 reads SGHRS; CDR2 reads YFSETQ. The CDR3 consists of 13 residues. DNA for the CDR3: TGCGCCAGCAGCGCACGTACCACCGGGGAGCTGTTTTTT. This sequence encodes CASSARTTGELFF.

This chain's CDR3 is CASSDRGSGADTQYF. CDR3 DNA: TGTGCCAGCAGTGATAGGGGATCGGGTGCAGATACGCAGTATTTT. The chain carries TRBV2 and TRBJ2-3, with a tentative D call TRBD1 (5 bases). From germline, CDR1 is SNHLY and CDR2 FYNNEI. V lost 3 bases, J lost 4 bases, and 14 bases lay in between. The CDR3 runs to 15 residues.

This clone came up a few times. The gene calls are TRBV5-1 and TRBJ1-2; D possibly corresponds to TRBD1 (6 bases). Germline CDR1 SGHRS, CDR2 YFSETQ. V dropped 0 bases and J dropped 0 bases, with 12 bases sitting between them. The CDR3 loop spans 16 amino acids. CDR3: CASSLGGPGSNYGYTF. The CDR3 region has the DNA TGCGCCAGCAGCTTGGGGGGGCCCGGGTCTAACTATGGCTACACCTTC.

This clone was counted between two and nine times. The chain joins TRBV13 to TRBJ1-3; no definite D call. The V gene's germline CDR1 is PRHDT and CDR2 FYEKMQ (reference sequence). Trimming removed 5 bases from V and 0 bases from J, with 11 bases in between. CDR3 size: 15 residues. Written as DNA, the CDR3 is TGTGCCAGCAGCCCCGGACGGTTCTCTGGAAACACCATATATTTT. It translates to CASSPGRFSGNTIYF.

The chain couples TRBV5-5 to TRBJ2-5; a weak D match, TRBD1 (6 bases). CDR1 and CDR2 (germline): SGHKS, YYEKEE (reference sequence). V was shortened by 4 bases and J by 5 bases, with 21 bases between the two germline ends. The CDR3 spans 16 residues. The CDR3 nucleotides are TGTGCCAGCAGCATAATATCGCAGGGGCCGTTGGAGACCCAGTACTTC. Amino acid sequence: CASSIISQGPLETQYF.

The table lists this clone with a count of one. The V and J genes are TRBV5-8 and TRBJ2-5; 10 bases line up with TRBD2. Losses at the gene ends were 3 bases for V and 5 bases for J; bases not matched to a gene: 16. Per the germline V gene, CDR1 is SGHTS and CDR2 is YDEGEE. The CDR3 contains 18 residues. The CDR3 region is CASSSDDTAGGPGETQYF. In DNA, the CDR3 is TGTGCCAGCAGCTCCGACGATACAGCGGGGGGGCCGGGGGAGACCCAGTACTTC.